One sample yielded the 11 T cell receptor beta chains listed below, sequenced in a study of cytomegalovirus exposure and HLA in healthy donors. The PCR was carried out with 60 Vbeta primers and 13 Jbeta primers. The table came from immunoSEQ multiplex PCR; TCRdb's copy has only in-frame clones and leaves some out. The repertoire holds some 160,000 clones, with 78% as singletons. Sequencing was carried out using PBMCs. These receptors all stem from a male donor in good health and CMV-seronegative.

Remarks on this clone: The sample holds other DNA sequences that translate to the same CDR3. The rearrangement links TRBV19 to TRBJ2-7; D is unresolved. The germline V gene has CDR1 LNHDA and CDR2 SQIVND (reference sequence). V was clipped by 4 bases and J by 4 bases, with 5 bases between them. The CDR3 totals 11 residues. CDR3 DNA sequence: TGTGCCAGTAGTAGCGGTTACGAGCAGTACTTC. Translation: CASSSGYEQYF. Together with reference TRBV19 and TRBJ2-7, the CDR3 gives the full variable domain: DGGITQSPKYLFRKEGQNVTLSCEQNLNHDAMYWYRQDPGQGLRLIYYSQIVNDFQKGDIAEGYSVSREKKESFPLTVTSAQKNPTAFYLCASSSGYEQYFGPGTRLTVT.

The chain carries TRBV7-3 and TRBJ2-1, with 7 positions matching TRBD2. CDR3 length equals 15 residues. V was pared by 4 bases and J by 6 bases, with 9 bases of the junction left unmatched. Germline-derived CDR1 and CDR2 are SGHTA and FQGTGA. The CDR3 coding sequence is TGTGCCAGCAGCTCCTCCTCGGCTAGCGGCAATGAGCAGTTCTTC. Translation: CASSSSSASGNEQFF.

The gene calls are TRBV7-2 and TRBJ1-4; weak D call: TRBD1 (6 bases). Germline CDR1 reads SGHTA; CDR2 reads FQGNSA. This CDR3 comprises 16 residues. The V end was cut by 3 bases, the J end by 3 bases, with 14 bases between. In DNA form, the CDR3 reads TGTGCCAGCAGCTTCGACCCGGGGGGCCCTAATGAAAAACTGTTTTTT. Translated: CASSFDPGGPNEKLFF.

This clone was detected only once. J is TRBJ2-3 and V is TRBV7-2, with TRBD2 identical over 16 bases. The CDR3 has 18 residues. Germline CDR1 SGHTA, CDR2 FQGNSA. Trimming took 1 base from V and 2 from J; bases not matched to a gene: 3. CDR3 protein: CASSLGGLAGGLTDTQYF. In nucleotides, the CDR3 is TGTGCCAGCAGCTTAGGGGGACTAGCGGGGGGGCTCACAGATACGCAGTATTTT.

The V and J genes are TRBV7-9 and TRBJ2-3; tentatively, D is TRBD2 (5 bases). The germline V and J ends were trimmed by 5 bases and 6 bases, with 15 bases remaining between them. This CDR3 is 14 amino acids long. Germline V lookup: CDR1 SEHNR, CDR2 FQNEAQ (reference sequence). The CDR3 loop is CASSIGERVDTQYF. The CDR3 region has the DNA TGTGCCAGCAGCATCGGGGAAAGAGTCGATACGCAGTATTTT.

V gene TRBV9 combines with J gene TRBJ1-4; TRBD1 matches 9 bases. Trimming took 3 bases from V and 3 from J; bases not matched to a gene: 6. Germline CDR1 reads SGDLS; CDR2 reads YYNGEE. CDR3 length: 16 residues. As DNA, the CDR3 is TGTGCCAGCAGCGGGGGGGGACAGGGTCCTAATGAAAAACTGTTTTTT. Encoded protein: CASSGGGQGPNEKLFF.

The rearrangement links TRBV5-4 to TRBJ2-7; maybe TRBD1 (5 bases). V lost 0 bases and J lost 3, with 16 bases in between. The CDR3 has 16 residues. The germline V gene has CDR1 SGHNT and CDR2 YYREEE (reference sequence). The DNA for the CDR3 is TGTGCCAGCAGCTTGGGGGGCACCCGCAGTGACTACGAGCAGTACTTC. Protein sequence: CASSLGGTRSDYEQYF. The full variable domain, with the rest looked up from reference TRBV5-4 and TRBJ2-7, is ETGVTQSPTHLIKTRGQQVTLRCSSQSGHNTVSWYQQALGQGPQFIFQYYREEENGRGNFPPRFSGLQFPNYSSELNVNALELDDSALYLCASSLGGTRSDYEQYFGPGTRLTVT.

The rearrangement links TRBV5-4 to TRBJ2-1; 13 bases map to TRBD2. The CDR3 totals 16 residues. V shed 4 bases, J shed 3 bases, and the junction held 4 bases outside the gene matches. Germline CDR1 is SGHNT and CDR2 is YYREEE (reference sequence). This CDR3 reads CASSPRTSGSYNEQFF. CDR3 sequence (DNA): TGTGCCAGCAGCCCCCGGACTAGCGGGAGCTACAATGAGCAGTTCTTC. The variable domain in full, completed from reference TRBV5-4 and TRBJ2-1, reads ETGVTQSPTHLIKTRGQQVTLRCSSQSGHNTVSWYQQALGQGPQFIFQYYREEENGRGNFPPRFSGLQFPNYSSELNVNALELDDSALYLCASSPRTSGSYNEQFFGPGTRLTVL.

This CDR3 reads CASGIRAGTYEQYF. CDR3 DNA: TGTGCCAGCGGTATCCGGGCAGGGACCTACGAGCAGTACTTC. The V gene is TRBV6-5, the J gene TRBJ2-7; D possibly corresponds to TRBD1 (5 bases). The CDR3 contains 14 residues. Germline V gene data show CDR1 as MNHEY and CDR2 as SVGAGI. Trimming removed 8 bases from V and 2 bases from J, with 16 bases in between.

The chain couples TRBV28 to TRBJ2-7; 9 bases are a match to TRBD1. The junction had 10 bases not matched to a gene; V was cut back by 7 bases and J by 3 bases. There are 15 residues in the CDR3. Looked up from germline, CDR1 is MDHEN and CDR2 is SYDVKM. The CDR3 region is CASTPTGGIDYEQYF. In nucleotides, the CDR3 is TGTGCCAGCACTCCGACAGGGGGAATCGACTACGAGCAGTACTTC.

This clone was detected a few times. This chain links TRBV7-9 with TRBJ2-1; no clear D gene. Looked up from germline, CDR1 is SEHNR and CDR2 is FQNEAQ (reference sequence). Trimming stripped 2 bases from V and 5 bases from J, with 10 bases between. CDR3 length: 14 residues. For the CDR3, the DNA is TGTGCCAGCAGCTTATCCAGATTGAACAATGAGCAGTTCTTC. Translating gives CASSLSRLNNEQFF.